The clone carrying this T cell receptor (beta chain) was seen many times. The data derive from a study of regulatory T cells in long-lasting Graves disease. This CDR3 comprises 14 residues. The germline V and J ends were trimmed by 4 bases and 5 bases, with 14 bases remaining between them. Germline CDR1 is SNHLY and CDR2 is FYNNEI. To make TCR beta libraries, researchers used iRepertoire HTBI primers and Arm-PCR of CDR3 regions. Each CDR3 protein gets one entry after TCRdb re-called the multiplex PCR reads with MiXCR. The sample has some 460,000 distinct CDR3 sequences; around 16% are singletons. Described time point: newly diagnosed GD, antithyroid drugs for less than 3 months. Making the TCR library involved RNA that had been extracted from PBMCs. In addition, the sample was reused for a study of T cells in Graves' hyperthyroidism and ophthalmopathy.

The sample here was peripheral blood mononuclear cells (PBMCs), taken at new diagnosis, from a patient treated with antithyroid drugs. The V call is TRBV2, the J call TRBJ1-2; D remains ambiguous. This clonotype was sampled from a man in his forties or fifties with Graves disease. CDR3 DNA: TGTGCCAGCAGTGCTCGTAACGACGTATATGGCTACACCTTC. Translated, it gives CASSARNDVYGYTF.